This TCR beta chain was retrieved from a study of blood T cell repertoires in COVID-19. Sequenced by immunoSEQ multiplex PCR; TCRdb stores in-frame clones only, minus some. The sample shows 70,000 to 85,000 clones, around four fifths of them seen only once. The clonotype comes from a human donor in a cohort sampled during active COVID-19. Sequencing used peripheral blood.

As DNA, the CDR3 is TGTGCCAGCAGCCCCCGCGGGGGGCTCGGCACTGAAGCTTTCTTT. Translating it yields CASSPRGGLGTEAFF. The V and J genes are TRBV9 and TRBJ1-1, with a possible D match to TRBD1 (6 bases). The germline gives CDR1 SGDLS, CDR2 YYNGEE. The CDR3 loop spans 15 amino acids. V lost 4 bases and J lost 4, with 17 bases in between. The full variable domain, rest sourced from reference TRBV9 and TRBJ1-1, is DSGVTQTPKHLITATGQRVTLRCSPRSGDLSVYWYQQSLDQGLQFLIQYYNGEERAKGNILERFSAQQFPDLHSELNLSSLELGDSALYFCASSPRGGLGTEAFFGQGTRLTVV.